This paragraph reports one T cell receptor (beta chain). Method: immunoSEQ multiplex PCR; TCRdb's copy keeps in-frame clones and lacks some. The top ten hold around 5.4% of the sample, which has roughly 63,000 clones, 90% seen once. This sample was taken from a study of control samples from healthy donors and cancer patients. This CDR3 contains 13 residues. V shed 4 bases and J shed 3 bases, with 10 bases lying between them. The germline gives CDR1 SGHRS, CDR2 YFSETQ. The clonotype was recovered from a man aged 60-69 years with colorectal cancer. The sample consisted of PBMCs. The gene calls are TRBV5-1 and TRBJ2-5; D remains unclear. The CDR3 spells CASSPDLKETQYF. DNA of the CDR3: TGCGCCAGCAGCCCGGACCTAAAAGAGACCCAGTACTTC.